This TCR beta chain was retrieved from a study of early T cells in non-severe SARS-CoV-2 infection. Overall study: It was bulk RNA from unsorted whole blood that was sequenced, and the chains were unpaired. Study results and caveats: Anti-spike CD8 responses were favored by VDJdb matching, which missed private and CD4 specificities.

The TCR library protocol was used to attach unique molecular identifiers. These identifiers were attached to individual cDNA molecules. TCRdb recomputed calls from the 5' RACE reads with MiXCR, one row per CDR3 protein. The profile shows around 80,000 distinct CDR3 sequences, 13% of them singletons. Concerning this clonotype itself: Its specificity is unknown.

This CDR3 comprises 17 residues. Germline CDR1 SGHKS, CDR2 YYEKEE (reference sequence). With 0 bases clipped from V and 4 bases from J, the junction kept 9 bases outside the gene matches. The chain has TRBV5-5 and TRBJ2-7; 11 bases map to TRBD2. The specimen was whole blood. This receptor was identified in an adult who was a healthcare worker with PCR-confirmed SARS-CoV-2 infection or an uninfected control (not recorded which). CDR3 loop: CASSLATSGRHGYEQYF. CDR3 in DNA: TGTGCCAGCAGCTTGGCCACTAGCGGGAGACACGGGTACGAGCAGTACTTC.